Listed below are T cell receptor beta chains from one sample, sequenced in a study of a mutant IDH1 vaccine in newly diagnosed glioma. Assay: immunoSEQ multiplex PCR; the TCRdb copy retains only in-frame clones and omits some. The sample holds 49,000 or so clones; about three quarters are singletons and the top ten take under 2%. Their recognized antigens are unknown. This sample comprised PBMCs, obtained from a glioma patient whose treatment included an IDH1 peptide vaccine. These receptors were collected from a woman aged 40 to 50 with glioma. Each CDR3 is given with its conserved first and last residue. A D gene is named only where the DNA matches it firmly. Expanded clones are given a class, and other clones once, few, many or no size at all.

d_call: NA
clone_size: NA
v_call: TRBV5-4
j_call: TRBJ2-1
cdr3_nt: TGTGCCAGCAGCGTTGTATCCCGGAATGAGCAGTTCTTC
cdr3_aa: CASSVVSRNEQFF

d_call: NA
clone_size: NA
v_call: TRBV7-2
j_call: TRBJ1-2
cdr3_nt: TGTGCCAGCACCTCTAACTATGGCTACACCTTC
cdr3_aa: CASTSNYGYTF

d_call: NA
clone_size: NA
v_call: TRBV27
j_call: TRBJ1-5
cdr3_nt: TGTGCCAGCAGTTTCAGGGAAGGCAATCAGCCCCAGCATTTT
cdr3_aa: CASSFREGNQPQHF

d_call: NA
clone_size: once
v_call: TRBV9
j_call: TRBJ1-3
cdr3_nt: TGTGCCGCTCCCTCGGGACGGCCAGACTCTGGAAACACCATATATTTT
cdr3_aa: CAAPSGRPDSGNTIYF

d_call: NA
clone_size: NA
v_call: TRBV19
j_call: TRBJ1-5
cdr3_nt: TGTGCCAGTAGTATAGATGGGAGGGGGACACCAATTGGTCAGCCCCAGCATTTT
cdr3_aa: CASSIDGRGTPIGQPQHF

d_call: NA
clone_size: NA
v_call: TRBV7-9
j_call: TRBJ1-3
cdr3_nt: TGTGCCAGCAGCTTAACGGGGAGGACGCGGGGAGGAGACACCATATATTTT
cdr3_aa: CASSLTGRTRGGDTIYF

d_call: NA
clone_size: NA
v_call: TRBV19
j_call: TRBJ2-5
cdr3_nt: TGTGCCAGTAGTGTCGGACCAAGCCAAGAGACCCAGTACTTC
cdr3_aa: CASSVGPSQETQYF

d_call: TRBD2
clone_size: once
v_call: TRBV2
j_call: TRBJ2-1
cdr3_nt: TGTGCCAGCAGCCTAGCGGGGGGCCCCCTTGAGCAGTTCTTC
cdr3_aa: CASSLAGGPLEQFF

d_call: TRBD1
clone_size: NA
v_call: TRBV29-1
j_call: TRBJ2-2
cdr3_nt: TGCAGCGTAGACAGGGGGGGTAACACCGGGGAGCTGTTTTTT
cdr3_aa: CSVDRGGNTGELFF

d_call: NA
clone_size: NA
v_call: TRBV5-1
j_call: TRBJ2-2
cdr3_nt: TGCGCCAGCAGCTTACAGCACGGGGAGCTGTTTTTT
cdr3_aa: CASSLQHGELFF

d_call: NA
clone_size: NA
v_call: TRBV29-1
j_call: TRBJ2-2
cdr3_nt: TGCAGCGTTGAAGCCACTAGCAACACCGGGGAGCTGTTTTTT
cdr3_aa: CSVEATSNTGELFF

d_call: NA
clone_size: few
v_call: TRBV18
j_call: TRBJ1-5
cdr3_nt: TGTGCCAGCTCACCAACAGGGATTCAGCCCCAGCATTTT
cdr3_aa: CASSPTGIQPQHF

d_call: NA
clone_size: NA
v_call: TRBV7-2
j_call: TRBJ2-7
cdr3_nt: TGTGCCAGCAGCCGGGGAGGGGGGGCCAGCTCCTACGAGCAGTACTTC
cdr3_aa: CASSRGGGASSYEQYF

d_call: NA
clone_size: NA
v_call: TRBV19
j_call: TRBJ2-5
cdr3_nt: TGTGCCAGCGCCTGGTCAGGGGATCAAGAGACCCAGTACTTC
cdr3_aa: CASAWSGDQETQYF

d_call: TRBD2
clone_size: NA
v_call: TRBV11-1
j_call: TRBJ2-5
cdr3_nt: TGTGCCAGCAGCGCCAGAGGGAGGGAACAAGAGACCCAGTACTTC
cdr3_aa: CASSARGREQETQYF

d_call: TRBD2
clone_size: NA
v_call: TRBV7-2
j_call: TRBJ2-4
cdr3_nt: TGTGCCAGCAGCCCGGGACTAGCGGGGAGAAACATTCAGTACTTC
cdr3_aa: CASSPGLAGRNIQYF

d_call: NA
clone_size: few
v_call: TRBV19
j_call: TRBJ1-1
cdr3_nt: TGTGCCAGCACTCTCCCAGGAGAGACCACTGAAGCTTTCTTT
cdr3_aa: CASTLPGETTEAFF

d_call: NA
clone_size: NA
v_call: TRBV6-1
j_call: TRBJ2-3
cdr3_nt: TGTGCCAGCAGTGTTGGGGTCAGCACAGATACGCAGTATTTT
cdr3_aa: CASSVGVSTDTQYF

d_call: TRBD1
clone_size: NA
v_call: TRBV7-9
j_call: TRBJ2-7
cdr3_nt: TGTGCCAGCAGCTTAGGGGACAGGGGGCACTACGAGCAGTACTTC
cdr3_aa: CASSLGDRGHYEQYF

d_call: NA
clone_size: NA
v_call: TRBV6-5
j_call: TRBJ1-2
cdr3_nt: TGTGCCAGCAGTTACTCCCCCATGAATGGCTACACCTTC
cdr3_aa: CASSYSPMNGYTF

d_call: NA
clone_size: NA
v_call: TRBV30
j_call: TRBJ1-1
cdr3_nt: TGTGCCTCTCGCAGGGGACTAACTGAAGCTTTCTTT
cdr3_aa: CASRRGLTEAFF

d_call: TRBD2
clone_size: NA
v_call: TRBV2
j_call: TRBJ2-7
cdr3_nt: TGTGCCAGTACTAGGGAGGGAGGGGCGCAGTACTTC
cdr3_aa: CASTREGGAQYF

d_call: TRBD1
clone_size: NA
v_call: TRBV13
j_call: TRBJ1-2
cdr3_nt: TGTGCCAGCAGCTTAGGACAGGGGGCTTCGGAGGGCTACACCTTC
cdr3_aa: CASSLGQGASEGYTF

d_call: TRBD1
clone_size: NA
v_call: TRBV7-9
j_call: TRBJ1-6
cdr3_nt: TGTGCCAGCAGCTCTCTATCCGGGACAGGCAATTCACCCCTCCACTTT
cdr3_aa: CASSSLSGTGNSPLHF

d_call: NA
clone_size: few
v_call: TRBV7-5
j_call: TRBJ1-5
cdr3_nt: TGTGCCAGAAGTCTTAGGAGGCGGACAGGGATAAGGCAGCCCCAGCATTTT
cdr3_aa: CARSLRRRTGIRQPQHF

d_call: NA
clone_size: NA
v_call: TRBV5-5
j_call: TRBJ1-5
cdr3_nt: TGTGCCAGCAGCTTGGGGGGACAAGTAAGGAGTAGCAATCAGCCCCAGCATTTT
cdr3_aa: CASSLGGQVRSSNQPQHF

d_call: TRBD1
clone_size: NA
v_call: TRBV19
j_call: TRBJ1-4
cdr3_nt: TGTGCCAGTAGTTTGGGACAGGGGACCCCCAATGAAAAACTGTTTTTT
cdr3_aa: CASSLGQGTPNEKLFF

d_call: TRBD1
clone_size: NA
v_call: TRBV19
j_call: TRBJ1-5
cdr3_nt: TGTGCCAGTAGTCTAGGACAGGCGGGACAGCCCCAGCATTTT
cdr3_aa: CASSLGQAGQPQHF

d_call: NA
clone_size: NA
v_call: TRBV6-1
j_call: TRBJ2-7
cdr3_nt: TGTGCCAGCAGTGAAAGGAGAATCCTCGAGCAGTACTTC
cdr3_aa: CASSERRILEQYF

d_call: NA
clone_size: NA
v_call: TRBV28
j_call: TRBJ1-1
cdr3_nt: TGTGCCAGCAGTTCCGGACCGGTGGGGAACACTGAAGCTTTCTTT
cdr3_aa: CASSSGPVGNTEAFF